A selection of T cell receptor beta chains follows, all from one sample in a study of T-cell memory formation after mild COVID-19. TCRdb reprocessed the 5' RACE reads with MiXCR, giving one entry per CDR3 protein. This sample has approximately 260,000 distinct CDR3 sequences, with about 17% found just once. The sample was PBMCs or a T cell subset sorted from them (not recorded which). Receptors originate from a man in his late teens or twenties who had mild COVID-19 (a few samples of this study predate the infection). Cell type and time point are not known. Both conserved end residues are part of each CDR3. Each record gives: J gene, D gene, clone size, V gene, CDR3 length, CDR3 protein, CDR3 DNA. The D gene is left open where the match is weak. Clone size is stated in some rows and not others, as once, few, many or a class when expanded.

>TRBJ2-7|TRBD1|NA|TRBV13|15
CASSPGQENSYEQYF
TGTGCCAGCAGCCCGGGACAGGAGAACTCCTACGAGCAGTACTTC
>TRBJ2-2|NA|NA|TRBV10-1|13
CATRHTNTGELFF
TGCGCCACCAGACATACCAACACCGGGGAGCTGTTTTTT
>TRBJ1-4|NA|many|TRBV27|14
CASSLGGTNEKLFF
TGTGCCAGCAGTTTAGGAGGAACTAATGAAAAACTGTTTTTT
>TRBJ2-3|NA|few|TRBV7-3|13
CASGNRPTDTQYF
TGTGCCAGCGGGAACAGGCCCACAGATACGCAGTATTTT
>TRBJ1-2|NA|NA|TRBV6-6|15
CASSSSNPVWDGYTF
TGTGCCAGCAGTTCTTCTAACCCCGTTTGGGATGGCTACACCTTC
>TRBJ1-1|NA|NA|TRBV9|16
CASSVPSDGLNTEAFF
TGTGCCAGCAGCGTACCCTCGGACGGCCTGAACACTGAAGCTTTCTTT
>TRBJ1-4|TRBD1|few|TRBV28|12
CATQGANEKLFF
TGTGCCACACAGGGGGCGAATGAAAAACTGTTTTTT
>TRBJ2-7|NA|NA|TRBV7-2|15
CASSPRGTVTYEQYF
TGTGCCAGCAGCCCCCGGGGGACGGTGACCTACGAGCAGTACTTC
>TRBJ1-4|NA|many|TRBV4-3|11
CASSINEKLFF
TGCGCCAGCAGCATAAATGAAAAACTGTTTTTT
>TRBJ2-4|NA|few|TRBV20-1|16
CSARERGHWAKNIQYF
TGCAGTGCTAGAGAGCGGGGCCATTGGGCCAAAAACATTCAGTACTTC
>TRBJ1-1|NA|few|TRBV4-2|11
CASSTGPEAFF
TGTGCCAGCAGCACCGGACCCGAAGCTTTCTTT
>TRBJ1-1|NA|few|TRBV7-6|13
CASSLSAYTEAFF
TGTGCCAGCAGCTTATCCGCATACACTGAAGCTTTCTTT
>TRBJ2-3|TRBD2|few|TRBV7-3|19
CASSSGLAGGLYSTDTQYF
TGTGCCAGCAGCTCAGGACTAGCGGGGGGGCTCTATAGCACAGATACGCAGTATTTT
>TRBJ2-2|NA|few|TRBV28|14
CASSAYRTTGELFF
TGTGCCAGCAGTGCCTACAGGACCACCGGGGAGCTGTTTTTT
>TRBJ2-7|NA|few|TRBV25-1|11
CASSVLSRQYF
TGTGCCAGCAGTGTACTGTCACGGCAGTACTTC